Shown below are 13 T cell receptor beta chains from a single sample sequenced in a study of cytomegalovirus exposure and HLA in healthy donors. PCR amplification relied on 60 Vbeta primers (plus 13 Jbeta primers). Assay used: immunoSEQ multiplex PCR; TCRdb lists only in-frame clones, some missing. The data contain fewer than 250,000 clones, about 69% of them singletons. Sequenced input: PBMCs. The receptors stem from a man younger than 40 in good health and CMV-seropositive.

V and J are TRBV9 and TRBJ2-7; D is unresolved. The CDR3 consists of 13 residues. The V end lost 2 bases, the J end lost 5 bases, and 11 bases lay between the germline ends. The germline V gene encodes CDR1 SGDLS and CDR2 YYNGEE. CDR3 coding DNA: TGTGCCAGCAGCGTGGGCCTTTTTAACGAGCAGTACTTC. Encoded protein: CASSVGLFNEQYF.

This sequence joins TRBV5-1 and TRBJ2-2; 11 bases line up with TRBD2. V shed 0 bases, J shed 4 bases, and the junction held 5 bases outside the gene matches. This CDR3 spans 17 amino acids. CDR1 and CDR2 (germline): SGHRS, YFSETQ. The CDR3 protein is CASSLGLAGPGTGELFF. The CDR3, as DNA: TGCGCCAGCAGCTTGGGACTAGCGGGGCCGGGCACCGGGGAGCTGTTTTTT.

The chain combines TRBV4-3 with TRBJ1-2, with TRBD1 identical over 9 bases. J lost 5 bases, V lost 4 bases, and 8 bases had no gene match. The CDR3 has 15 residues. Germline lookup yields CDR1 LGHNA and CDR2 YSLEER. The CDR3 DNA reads TGCGCCAGCAGCCCCGGGACAGGGAGGGGGTATGGCTACACCTTC. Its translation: CASSPGTGRGYGYTF.

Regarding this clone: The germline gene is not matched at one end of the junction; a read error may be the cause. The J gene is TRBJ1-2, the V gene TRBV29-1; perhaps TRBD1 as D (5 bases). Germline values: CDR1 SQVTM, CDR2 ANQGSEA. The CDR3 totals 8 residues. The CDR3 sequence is CSVGMGPF. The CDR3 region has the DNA TGCAGCGTTGGCATGGGGCCCTTC.

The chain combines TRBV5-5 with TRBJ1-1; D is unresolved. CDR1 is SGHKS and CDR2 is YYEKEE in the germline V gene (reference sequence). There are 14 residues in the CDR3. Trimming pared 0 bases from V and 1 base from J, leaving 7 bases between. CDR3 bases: TGTGCCAGCAGCTTGGCTCCAGGGAACACTGAAGCTTTCTTT. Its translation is CASSLAPGNTEAFF.

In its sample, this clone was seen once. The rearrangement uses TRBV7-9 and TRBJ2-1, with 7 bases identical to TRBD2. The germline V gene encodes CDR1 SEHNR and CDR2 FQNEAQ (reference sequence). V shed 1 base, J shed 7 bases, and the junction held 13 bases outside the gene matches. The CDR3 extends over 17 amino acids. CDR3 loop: CASSLVPSTSHGNEQFF. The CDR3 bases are TGTGCCAGCAGCTTAGTCCCATCGACTAGCCACGGGAATGAGCAGTTCTTC.

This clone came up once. In nucleotides, the CDR3 is TGTGCCAGCAGCCCCTTCTATGAGGGGGCTGGAAACACCATATATTTT. Its protein product is CASSPFYEGAGNTIYF. The V gene is TRBV11-2, the J gene TRBJ1-3; D may be TRBD1 (6 bases). V lost 5 bases and J lost 2, with 16 bases in between. CDR1 is SGHAT, CDR2 FQNNGV, per germline. The CDR3 runs to 16 residues.

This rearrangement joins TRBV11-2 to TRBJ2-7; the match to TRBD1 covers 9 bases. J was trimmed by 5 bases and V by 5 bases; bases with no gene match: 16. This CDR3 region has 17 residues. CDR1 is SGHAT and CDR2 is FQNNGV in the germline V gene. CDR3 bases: TGTGCCAGCAGCCGTTCCCCCCTCGGGACAGGGAGCGACGAGCAGTACTTC. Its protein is CASSRSPLGTGSDEQYF.

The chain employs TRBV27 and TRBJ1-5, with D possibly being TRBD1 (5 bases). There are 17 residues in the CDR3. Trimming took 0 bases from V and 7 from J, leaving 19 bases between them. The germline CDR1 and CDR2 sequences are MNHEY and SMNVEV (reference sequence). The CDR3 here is CASSLSWWGQGHQPQHF. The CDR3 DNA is TGTGCCAGCAGTTTATCCTGGTGGGGCCAGGGTCACCAGCCCCAGCATTTT.

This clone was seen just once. CDR3 in amino acids: CASSPAGTSVYEQYF. In nucleotides, the CDR3 is TGTGCCAGCAGCCCGGCCGGGACTAGCGTCTACGAGCAGTACTTC. The rearrangement uses TRBV7-2 and TRBJ2-7, with 10 positions matching TRBD2. The CDR3 loop spans 15 amino acids. The germline CDR1 and CDR2 sequences are SGHTA and FQGNSA. Germline trimming cut 5 bases from V and 3 bases from J; bases unmatched to any gene: 7.

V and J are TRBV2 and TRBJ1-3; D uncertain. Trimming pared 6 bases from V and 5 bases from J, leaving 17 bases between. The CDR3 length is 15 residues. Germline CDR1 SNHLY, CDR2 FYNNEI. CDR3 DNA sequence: TGTGCCAGCAGCCTCTGGTCGGGGAAGCGAAACACCATATATTTT. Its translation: CASSLWSGKRNTIYF. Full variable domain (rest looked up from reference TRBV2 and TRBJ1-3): EPEVTQTPSHQVTQMGQEVILRCVPISNHLYFYWYRQILGQKVEFLVSFYNNEISEKSEIFDDQFSVERPDGSNFTLKIRSTKLEDSAMYFCASSLWSGKRNTIYFGEGSWLTVV.

In DNA form, the CDR3 reads TGTGCCAGCAGTGAAGGTCCAGCGGGGGGACCAGCCTACAATGAGCAGTTCTTC. Translation gives CASSEGPAGGPAYNEQFF. V and J are TRBV6-4 and TRBJ2-1; TRBD2 agrees at 9 bases. With V trimmed by 3 bases and J by 2 bases, 11 bases remained unmatched. The CDR3 is 18 residues long. In germline, CDR1 is MRHNA, CDR2 SNTAGT.

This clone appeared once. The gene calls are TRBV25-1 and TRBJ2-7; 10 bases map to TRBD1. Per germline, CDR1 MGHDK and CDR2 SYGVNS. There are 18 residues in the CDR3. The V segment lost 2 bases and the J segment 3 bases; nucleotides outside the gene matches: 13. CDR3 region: CASSELNAPGQGNYEQYF. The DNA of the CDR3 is TGTGCCAGCAGTGAACTCAACGCGCCGGGACAGGGGAACTACGAGCAGTACTTC.